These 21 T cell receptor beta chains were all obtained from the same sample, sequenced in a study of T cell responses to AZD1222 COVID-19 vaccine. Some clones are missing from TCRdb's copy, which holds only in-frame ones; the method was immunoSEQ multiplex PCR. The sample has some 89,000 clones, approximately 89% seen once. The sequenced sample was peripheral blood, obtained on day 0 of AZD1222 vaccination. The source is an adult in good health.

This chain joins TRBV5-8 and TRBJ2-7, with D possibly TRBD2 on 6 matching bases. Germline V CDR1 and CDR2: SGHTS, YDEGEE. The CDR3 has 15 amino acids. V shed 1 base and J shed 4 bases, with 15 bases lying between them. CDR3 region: CASSLLYGGSYEQYF. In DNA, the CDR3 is TGTGCCAGCAGCTTGTTGTACGGAGGGTCGTACGAGCAGTACTTC.

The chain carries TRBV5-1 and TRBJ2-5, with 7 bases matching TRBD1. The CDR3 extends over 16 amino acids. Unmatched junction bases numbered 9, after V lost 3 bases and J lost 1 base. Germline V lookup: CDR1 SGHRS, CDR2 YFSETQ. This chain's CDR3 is CASSSPGQLLQETQYF. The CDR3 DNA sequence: TGCGCCAGCAGCTCGCCGGGACAGCTACTCCAAGAGACCCAGTACTTC.

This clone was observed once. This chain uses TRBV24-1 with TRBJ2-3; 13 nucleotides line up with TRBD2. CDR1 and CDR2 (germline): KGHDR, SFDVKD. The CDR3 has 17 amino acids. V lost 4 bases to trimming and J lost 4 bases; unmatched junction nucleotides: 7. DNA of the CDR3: TGTGCCACCAGTGACGGGGGGACTAGCGGGGTCCCAGATACGCAGTATTTT. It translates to CATSDGGTSGVPDTQYF.

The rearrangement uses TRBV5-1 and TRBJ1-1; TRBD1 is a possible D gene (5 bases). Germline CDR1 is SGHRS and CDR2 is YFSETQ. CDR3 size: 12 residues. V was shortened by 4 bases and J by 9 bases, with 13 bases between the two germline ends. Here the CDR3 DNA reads TGCGCCAGCAGCGAAGAGGGGCGCAAAGCTTTCTTT. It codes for CASSEEGRKAFF.

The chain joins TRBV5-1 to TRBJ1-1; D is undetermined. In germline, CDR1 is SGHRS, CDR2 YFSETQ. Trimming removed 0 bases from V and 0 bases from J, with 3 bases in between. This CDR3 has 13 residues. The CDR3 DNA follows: TGCGCCAGCAGCTTGGAATTGAACACTGAAGCTTTCTTT. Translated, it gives CASSLELNTEAFF.

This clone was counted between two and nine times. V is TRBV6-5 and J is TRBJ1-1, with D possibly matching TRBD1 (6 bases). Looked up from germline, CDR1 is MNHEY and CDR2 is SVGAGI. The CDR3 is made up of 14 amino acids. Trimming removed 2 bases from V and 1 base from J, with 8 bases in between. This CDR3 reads CASSYGTRNTEAFF. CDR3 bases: TGTGCCAGCAGTTACGGGACACGGAACACTGAAGCTTTCTTT.

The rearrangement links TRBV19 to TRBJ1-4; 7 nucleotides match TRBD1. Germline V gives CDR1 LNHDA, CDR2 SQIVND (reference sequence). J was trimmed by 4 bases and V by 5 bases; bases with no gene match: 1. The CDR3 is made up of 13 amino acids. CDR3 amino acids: CASSGTVNEKLFF. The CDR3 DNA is TGTGCCAGTAGTGGGACAGTTAATGAAAAACTGTTTTTT.

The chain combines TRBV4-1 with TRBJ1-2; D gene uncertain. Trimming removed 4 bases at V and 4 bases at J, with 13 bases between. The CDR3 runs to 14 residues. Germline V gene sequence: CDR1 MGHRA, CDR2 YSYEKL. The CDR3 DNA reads TGCGCCAGCAGCCCGCCGGAACGGGTCTATGGCTACACCTTC. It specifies CASSPPERVYGYTF.

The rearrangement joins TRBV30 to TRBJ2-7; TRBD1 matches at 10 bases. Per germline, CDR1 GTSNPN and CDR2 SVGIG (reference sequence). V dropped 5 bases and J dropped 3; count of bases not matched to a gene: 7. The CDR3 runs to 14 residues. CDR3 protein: CAWGAGTGDYEQYF. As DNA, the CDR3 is TGTGCCTGGGGAGCCGGGACAGGGGACTACGAGCAGTACTTC. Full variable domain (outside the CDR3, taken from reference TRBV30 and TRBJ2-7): SQTIHQWPATLVQPVGSPLSLECTVEGTSNPNLYWYRQAAGRGLQLLFYSVGIGQISSEVPQNLSASRPQDRQFILSSKKLLLSDSGFYLCAWGAGTGDYEQYFGPGTRLTVT.

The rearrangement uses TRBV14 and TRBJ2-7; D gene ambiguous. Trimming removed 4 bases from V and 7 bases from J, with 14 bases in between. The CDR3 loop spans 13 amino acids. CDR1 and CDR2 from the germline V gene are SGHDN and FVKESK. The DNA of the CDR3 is TGTGCCAGCAGCCTGTCAAACACTGGGGAGCAGTACTTC. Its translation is CASSLSNTGEQYF.

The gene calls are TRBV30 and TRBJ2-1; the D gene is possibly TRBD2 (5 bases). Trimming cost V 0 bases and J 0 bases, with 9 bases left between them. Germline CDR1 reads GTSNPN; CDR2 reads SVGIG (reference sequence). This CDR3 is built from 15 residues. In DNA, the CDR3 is TGTGCCTGGAGTGTACTTGCGGGCTCCTACAATGAGCAGTTCTTC. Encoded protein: CAWSVLAGSYNEQFF.

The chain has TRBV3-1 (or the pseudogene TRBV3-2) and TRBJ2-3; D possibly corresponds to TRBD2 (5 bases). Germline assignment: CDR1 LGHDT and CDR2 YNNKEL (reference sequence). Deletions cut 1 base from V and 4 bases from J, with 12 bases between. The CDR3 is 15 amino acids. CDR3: CASSQGGSGADTQYF. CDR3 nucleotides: TGTGCCAGCAGCCAAGGAGGGTCCGGGGCAGATACGCAGTATTTT.

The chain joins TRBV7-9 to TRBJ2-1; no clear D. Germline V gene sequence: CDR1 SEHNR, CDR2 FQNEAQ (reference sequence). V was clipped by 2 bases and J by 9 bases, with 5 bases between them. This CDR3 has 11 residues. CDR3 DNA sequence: TGTGCCAGCAGCTTACAGACTGAGCAGTTCTTC. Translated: CASSLQTEQFF.

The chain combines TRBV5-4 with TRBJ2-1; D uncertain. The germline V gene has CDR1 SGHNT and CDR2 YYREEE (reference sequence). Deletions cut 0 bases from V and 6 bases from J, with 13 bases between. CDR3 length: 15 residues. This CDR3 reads CASSLASSARNEQFF. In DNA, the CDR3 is TGTGCCAGCAGCTTGGCGTCCAGCGCCCGCAATGAGCAGTTCTTC.

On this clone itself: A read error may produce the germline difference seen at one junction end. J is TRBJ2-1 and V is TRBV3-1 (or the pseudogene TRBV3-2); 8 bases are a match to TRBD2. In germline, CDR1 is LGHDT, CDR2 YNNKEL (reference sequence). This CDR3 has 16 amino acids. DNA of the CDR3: TGTGCCAGCAGCCAAGATGGTAGCGGGACCTACGATGAGCAGTTCTTC. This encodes CASSQDGSGTYDEQFF.

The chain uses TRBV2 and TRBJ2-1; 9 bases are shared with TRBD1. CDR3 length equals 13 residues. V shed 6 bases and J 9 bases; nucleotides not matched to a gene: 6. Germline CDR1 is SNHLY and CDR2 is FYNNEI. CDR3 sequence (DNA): TGTGCCAGCAGCGGACAGGGGATACGTGAGCAGTTCTTC. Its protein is CASSGQGIREQFF.

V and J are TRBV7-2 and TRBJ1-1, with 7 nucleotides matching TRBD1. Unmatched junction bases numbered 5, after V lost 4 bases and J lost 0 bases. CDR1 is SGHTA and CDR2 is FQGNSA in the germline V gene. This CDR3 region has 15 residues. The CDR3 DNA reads TGTGCCAGCAGCTGGGACAGAAGATTGAACACTGAAGCTTTCTTT. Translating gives CASSWDRRLNTEAFF.

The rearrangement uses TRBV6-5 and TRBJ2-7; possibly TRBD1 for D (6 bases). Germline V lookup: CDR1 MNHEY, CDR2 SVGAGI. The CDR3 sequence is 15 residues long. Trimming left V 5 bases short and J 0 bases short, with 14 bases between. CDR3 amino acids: CASSNTGYASYEQYF. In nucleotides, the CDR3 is TGTGCCAGCAGTAATACAGGGTACGCCTCCTACGAGCAGTACTTC.

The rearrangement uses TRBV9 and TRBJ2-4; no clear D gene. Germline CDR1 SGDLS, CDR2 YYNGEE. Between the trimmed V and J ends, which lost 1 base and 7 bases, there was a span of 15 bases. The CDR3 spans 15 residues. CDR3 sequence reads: CASSVSGSVANIQYF. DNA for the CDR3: TGTGCCAGCAGCGTATCGGGTTCGGTCGCGAACATTCAGTACTTC.

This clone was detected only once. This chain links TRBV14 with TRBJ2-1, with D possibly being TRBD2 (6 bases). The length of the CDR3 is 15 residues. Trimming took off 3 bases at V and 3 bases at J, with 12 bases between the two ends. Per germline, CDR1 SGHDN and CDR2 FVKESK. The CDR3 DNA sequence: TGTGCCAGCAGCCAGGAGGAGGGACTCTACAATGAGCAGTTCTTC. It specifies CASSQEEGLYNEQFF.

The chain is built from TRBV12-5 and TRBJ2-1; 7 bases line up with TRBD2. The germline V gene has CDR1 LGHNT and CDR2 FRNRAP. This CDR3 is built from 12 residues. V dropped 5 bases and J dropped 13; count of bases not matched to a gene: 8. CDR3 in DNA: TGTGCTAGTGGTCTAAGCGGGGCTAGACAGTTCTTC. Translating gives CASGLSGARQFF.